Below, 28 T cell receptor beta chains from the same sample are listed, as sequenced in a study of T cell repertoires in cytomegalovirus infection. TCRdb reanalysed the reads using MiXCR and keeps one entry per CDR3 protein. The sample holds roughly 150,000 distinct CDR3 sequences, about a quarter seen once. The sequencing sample was made of PBMCs. The receptors stem from a human donor in good health (CMV status not recorded). Some clones in this sample may be carry-over from other donors' samples.

This clonotype was counted many times. The chain is built from TRBV7-2 and TRBJ1-2; 9 bases map to TRBD1. V was pared by 5 bases and J by 1 base, with 8 bases of the junction left unmatched. From germline, CDR1 is SGHTA and CDR2 FQGNSA. This CDR3 is built from 16 residues. The CDR3 DNA is TGTGCCAGCAGCCTAACAGGGACAGGGTTTAACTATGGCTACACCTTC. This encodes CASSLTGTGFNYGYTF.

In this sample, this clonotype turned up a few times. The chain has TRBV27 and TRBJ2-3, with D perhaps TRBD1 (5 bases). The V gene's germline CDR1 is MNHEY and CDR2 SMNVEV (reference sequence). V lost 2 bases, J lost 2 bases, and 14 bases lay in between. The CDR3 loop spans 16 amino acids. The CDR3 loop is CASSLGYGASTDTQYF. The CDR3 DNA is TGTGCCAGCAGTTTAGGGTATGGGGCTTCCACAGATACGCAGTATTTT.

This clonotype was counted many times. V is TRBV7-2 and J is TRBJ1-1; 7 bases are a match to TRBD1. This CDR3 is built from 14 residues. Germline trimming cut 5 bases from V and 5 bases from J; bases unmatched to any gene: 8. CDR1 is SGHTA, CDR2 FQGNSA, per germline. This CDR3 reads CASSLNRGGTEAFF. CDR3 in DNA: TGTGCCAGCAGCCTAAACAGGGGAGGGACTGAAGCTTTCTTT.

The table lists this clonotype with many counts. This chain joins TRBV7-9 and TRBJ2-7; 7 bases map to TRBD1. This CDR3 is 15 amino acids long. The germline gives CDR1 SEHNR, CDR2 FQNEAQ (reference sequence). Trimming took 1 base from V and 3 from J; bases not matched to a gene: 6. The CDR3 loop is CASSLGQGAFYEQYF. The CDR3 nucleotides are TGTGCCAGCAGCTTAGGACAGGGCGCATTCTACGAGCAGTACTTC.

This clonotype was seen ten or more times. This chain uses TRBV7-2 with TRBJ1-6; the D is unclear. Germline V CDR1 and CDR2: SGHTA, FQGNSA. V was trimmed by 5 bases and J by 0 bases, leaving 5 bases between them. The CDR3 totals 14 residues. CDR3 sequence: CASSRSSYNSPLHF. The CDR3 nucleotides are TGTGCCAGCAGCCGAAGCTCCTATAATTCACCCCTCCACTTT.

The J gene is TRBJ2-3, the V gene TRBV30; TRBD2 matches at 11 bases. Germline CDR1 and CDR2: GTSNPN and SVGIG (reference sequence). The CDR3 sequence is 14 residues long. V was clipped by 3 bases and J by 9 bases; unmatched bases: 8. The DNA of the CDR3 is TGTGCCTGGAGAGTGGGGACTAGCGGAGGGACGCAGTATTTT. This codes for CAWRVGTSGGTQYF. The variable domain in full, completed from reference TRBV30 and TRBJ2-3, reads SQTIHQWPATLVQPVGSPLSLECTVEGTSNPNLYWYRQAAGRGLQLLFYSVGIGQISSEVPQNLSASRPQDRQFILSSKKLLLSDSGFYLCAWRVGTSGGTQYFGPGTRLTVL.

This clonotype occurred a few times. This chain connects TRBV7-8 to TRBJ2-1; D possibly corresponds to TRBD2 (5 bases). Between the trimmed V and J ends, which lost 6 bases and 4 bases, there was a span of 19 bases. The CDR3 has 16 residues. CDR1 is SGHVS, CDR2 FQNEAQ, per germline. The chain's CDR3 is CASRTRVNTGYNEQFF. As DNA, the CDR3 is TGTGCCAGCAGAACTAGGGTTAATACGGGTTACAATGAGCAGTTCTTC. Complete variable domain (other parts from reference TRBV7-8 and TRBJ2-1): GAGVSQSPRYKVAKRGQDVALRCDPISGHVSLFWYQQALGQGPEFLTYFQNEAQLDKSGLPSDRFFAERPEGSVSTLKIQRTQQEDSAVYLCASRTRVNTGYNEQFFGPGTRLTVL.

This clonotype was found many times. V gene TRBV23-1 combines with J gene TRBJ2-1; 7 bases are shared with TRBD2. TRBV23-1 is marked as an open reading frame, function uncertain. The CDR3 runs 19 residues. V was pared by 6 bases and J by 0 bases, with 17 bases of the junction left unmatched. The CDR3 region has the DNA TGCGCCAGCAGCTCTCTTCCCTCTAGCGGCAAAGTCTCCTACAATGAGCAGTTCTTC. Protein: CASSSLPSSGKVSYNEQFF.

This clonotype was observed a few times. V usage is TRBV7-6 and J usage is TRBJ2-5; unclear D gene. V dropped 2 bases and J dropped 5 bases, with 6 bases sitting between them. CDR1 and CDR2 from the germline V gene are SGHVS and FNYEAQ. This CDR3 comprises 12 residues. The CDR3 is CASSLTPETQYF. The CDR3 nucleotides read TGTGCCAGCAGCTTAACCCCGGAGACCCAGTACTTC. Full variable domain (rest looked up from reference TRBV7-6 and TRBJ2-5): GAGVSQSPRYKVTKRGQDVALRCDPISGHVSLYWYRQALGQGPEFLTYFNYEAQQDKSGLPNDRFSAERPEGSISTLTIQRTEQRDSAMYRCASSLTPETQYFGPGTRLLVL.

About this clonotype: Possible read error: a much larger clone is one base away. The conserved phenylalanine or tryptophan is not found at the CDR3 terminus, so this likely reflects a read error. This rearrangement joins TRBV7-6 to TRBJ2-7; TRBD1 might be the D (6 bases). The CDR3 covers 14 residues. Per germline, CDR1 SGHVS and CDR2 FNYEAQ. The CDR3 is CASSLSRGSSEQYS. The CDR3 bases are TGTGCTAGCAGCTTATCCAGGGGAAGTTCCGAGCAGTACTCC.

V gene TRBV5-6 combines with J gene TRBJ2-7; D tentatively reads TRBD1 or TRBD2 (5 bases each). The CDR3 consists of 13 residues. V was trimmed by 4 bases and J by 5 bases, leaving 13 bases between them. The germline V gene has CDR1 SGHDT and CDR2 YYEEEE. The CDR3 DNA follows: TGTGCCAGCAGCATGGGGACGGCGCACGAGCAGTACTTC. Translated: CASSMGTAHEQYF.

With regard to this clonotype: A clone one base away is much larger, so this may be a read error. This rearrangement joins TRBV11-2 to TRBJ1-2; 11 bases map to TRBD1. The CDR3 is made up of 15 amino acids. Germline loops: CDR1 SGHAT, CDR2 FQNNGV. CDR3 protein: CVSSPGDRGERGYTF. DNA for the CDR3: TGTGTCAGCAGCCCTGGGGACAGGGGGGAGAGGGGCTACACCTTC.

This clonotype occurred once. The genes are TRBV2 and TRBJ2-1; D gene unclear. Looked up from germline, CDR1 is SNHLY and CDR2 is FYNNEI. The CDR3 consists of 11 residues. The germline V and J ends were trimmed by 5 bases and 4 bases, with 3 bases remaining between them. The CDR3 DNA reads TGTGCCAGCAGTCAGTACAATGAGCAGTTCTTC. Protein: CASSQYNEQFF. Together with reference TRBV2 and TRBJ2-1, the CDR3 gives the full variable domain: EPEVTQTPSHQVTQMGQEVILRCVPISNHLYFYWYRQILGQKVEFLVSFYNNEISEKSEIFDDQFSVERPDGSNFTLKIRSTKLEDSAMYFCASSQYNEQFFGPGTRLTVL.

This clonotype occurred many times. The chain couples TRBV7-2 to TRBJ1-4; the match to TRBD1 covers 9 bases. This CDR3 spans 15 amino acids. Losses at the gene ends were 2 bases for V and 6 bases for J; bases not matched to a gene: 4. Germline V gene sequence: CDR1 SGHTA, CDR2 FQGNSA. The CDR3 nucleotides read TGTGCCAGCAGCTTAAACAGGGGGCGGGATGAAAAACTGTTTTTT. Its protein product is CASSLNRGRDEKLFF.

The chain couples TRBV7-8 to TRBJ2-7; D perhaps matches TRBD2 (7 bases). V lost 5 bases, J lost 3 bases, and 17 bases lay in between. The CDR3 sequence is 15 residues long. Germline CDR1 SGHVS, CDR2 FQNEAQ. CDR3 bases: TGTGCCAGCAGCCCCGAGGGGGTAGCGGGCTACGAGCAGTACTTC. Translation: CASSPEGVAGYEQYF.

The rearrangement joins TRBV30 to TRBJ1-1; D unclear. Germline V lookup: CDR1 GTSNPN, CDR2 SVGIG (reference sequence). The CDR3 is 11 residues long. V lost 3 bases to trimming and J lost 7 bases, with 9 bases between them. CDR3 protein: CAWRVADEAFF. The CDR3 region has the DNA TGTGCCTGGAGGGTCGCGGATGAAGCTTTCTTT.

The chain uses TRBV27 and TRBJ2-7; D might be TRBD2 (6 bases). The CDR3 spans 17 residues. V was pared by 3 bases and J by 4 bases, with 22 bases between. Germline V gene sequence: CDR1 MNHEY, CDR2 SMNVEV (reference sequence). The CDR3 loop is CASSFSSRDGMIYEQYF. CDR3 nucleotide sequence: TGTGCCAGCAGTTTTTCATCGCGGGACGGAATGATTTACGAGCAGTACTTC.

The sample holds many counts of this clonotype. The rearrangement links TRBV29-1 to TRBJ2-3; maybe TRBD2 (5 bases). V lost 3 bases, J lost 1 base, and 8 bases lay in between. Per the germline V gene, CDR1 is SQVTM and CDR2 is ANQGSEA. CDR3 size: 13 residues. CDR3 protein: CSVDWRGTDTQYF. CDR3 DNA: TGCAGCGTTGACTGGCGGGGCACAGATACGCAGTATTTT.

This clonotype was seen more than once but under ten times. V usage is TRBV6-5 and J usage is TRBJ1-5; D gene unclear. Between the trimmed V and J ends, which lost 2 bases and 7 bases, there was a span of 9 bases. CDR1 is MNHEY and CDR2 is SVGAGI in the germline V gene. The CDR3 has 13 amino acids. CDR3 in amino acids: CASSYGRAQPQHF. CDR3 bases: TGTGCCAGCAGTTACGGGAGGGCCCAGCCCCAGCATTTT.

The chain joins TRBV30 to TRBJ1-3, with 7 bases that match TRBD1. The CDR3 has 14 residues. Germline CDR1 GTSNPN, CDR2 SVGIG (reference sequence). The junction had 8 bases not matched to a gene; V was cut back by 5 bases and J by 4 bases. This chain's CDR3 is CAWATGSRGNTIYF. Here the CDR3 DNA reads TGTGCCTGGGCGACAGGGTCGAGAGGAAACACCATATATTTT.

The chain carries TRBV5-1 and TRBJ2-1; TRBD2 agrees at 12 bases. Germline values: CDR1 SGHRS, CDR2 YFSETQ. The length of the CDR3 is 16 residues. Losses at the gene ends were 2 bases for V and 3 bases for J; bases not matched to a gene: 3. CDR3 loop: CASSFTSGGLYNEQFF. The CDR3 coding sequence is TGCGCCAGCAGCTTCACTAGCGGGGGGCTCTACAATGAGCAGTTCTTC. The variable domain in full, with the rest retrieved from reference TRBV5-1 and TRBJ2-1, is KAGVTQTPRYLIKTRGQQVTLSCSPISGHRSVSWYQQTPGQGLQFLFEYFSETQRNKGNFPGRFSGRQFSNSRSEMNVSTLELGDSALYLCASSFTSGGLYNEQFFGPGTRLTVL.

For this clonotype: Possible read error: a much larger clone is one base away. The CDR3 does not close with the conserved phenylalanine or tryptophan, likely indicating a read error. The gene calls are TRBV5-4 and TRBJ2-1; D perhaps matches TRBD2 (5 bases). Germline CDR1 reads SGHNT; CDR2 reads YYREEE (reference sequence). Deletions cut 4 bases from V and 6 bases from J, with 11 bases between. The CDR3 has 13 residues. For the CDR3, the DNA is TGTGCCAGCAGCCTTACTGGGAGCAATGAGCAGTTCCTC. Its translation: CASSLTGSNEQFL.

The chain employs TRBV20-1 and TRBJ2-6, with D perhaps TRBD2 (6 bases). The CDR3 length is 18 residues. V gave up 2 bases and J gave up 3 bases, with 20 bases separating them. Germline V gene data show CDR1 as DFQATT and CDR2 as SNEGSKA (reference sequence). The CDR3 sequence is CSARKPRTPGVGANVLTF. The CDR3, as DNA: TGCAGTGCTAGAAAGCCTCGGACTCCGGGGGTTGGGGCCAACGTCCTGACTTTC.

This clonotype has only a few counts. The J gene is TRBJ2-7, the V gene TRBV5-1, with D possibly matching TRBD1 (5 bases). The CDR3 length is 13 residues. The germline gives CDR1 SGHRS, CDR2 YFSETQ. Trimming removed 0 bases from V and 6 bases from J, with 10 bases in between. The CDR3 DNA sequence: TGCGCCAGCAGCTTGGGACAGAGTGGCGAGCAGTACTTC. This gives the protein CASSLGQSGEQYF.

In this sample, this clonotype turned up a few times. This chain uses TRBV12-3 or TRBV12-4 with TRBJ1-1; no reliable D call. The V end was cut by 6 bases, the J end by 1 base, with 3 bases between. The CDR3 is made up of 11 amino acids. CDR3 loop: CASRRNTEAFF. The CDR3, as DNA: TGTGCCAGCAGACGGAACACTGAAGCTTTCTTT.

This clonotype was counted many times. This chain links TRBV15 with TRBJ2-7; a weak D match, TRBD1 (6 bases). Germline-derived CDR1 and CDR2 are LNHNV and YYDKDF (reference sequence). Trimming removed 4 bases from V and 1 base from J, with 14 bases in between. CDR3 length: 15 residues. CDR3 nucleotides: TGTGCCACCAGCAATAACCTAGGGGGTTCCTACGAGCAGTACTTC. It translates to CATSNNLGGSYEQYF.

The chain combines TRBV27 with TRBJ1-6; no clear D. V was shortened by 3 bases and J by 7 bases, with 10 bases between the two germline ends. Germline CDR1 reads MNHEY; CDR2 reads SMNVEV (reference sequence). The CDR3 has 14 amino acids. CDR3: CASSFSQINSPLHF. The CDR3 region has the DNA TGTGCCAGCAGTTTTTCACAGATAAATTCACCCCTCCACTTT.

This clonotype was seen a few times. The chain has TRBV6-1 and TRBJ2-1; 11 bases agree with TRBD2. V was pared by 4 bases and J by 9 bases, with 17 bases of the junction left unmatched. Germline CDR1 is MNHNS and CDR2 is SASEGT. This CDR3 has 18 residues. The CDR3 nucleotides are TGTGCCAGCAGTGGATATAGCGGGAGGGCTGGCGGGAGGGCTGAGCAGTTCTTC. It yields the protein CASSGYSGRAGGRAEQFF.